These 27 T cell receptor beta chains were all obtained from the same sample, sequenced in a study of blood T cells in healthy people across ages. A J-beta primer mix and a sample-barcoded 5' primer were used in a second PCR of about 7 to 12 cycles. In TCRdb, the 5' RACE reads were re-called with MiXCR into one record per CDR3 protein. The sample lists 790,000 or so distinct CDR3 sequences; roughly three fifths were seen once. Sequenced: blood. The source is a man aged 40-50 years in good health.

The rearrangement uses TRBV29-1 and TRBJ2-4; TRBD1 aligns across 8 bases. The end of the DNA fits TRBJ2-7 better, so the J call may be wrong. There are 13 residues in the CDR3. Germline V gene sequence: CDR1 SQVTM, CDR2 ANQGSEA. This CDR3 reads CSVERTGTYEQYF. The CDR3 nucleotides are TGCAGCGTTGAAAGGACAGGGACCTACGAGCAGTACTTC.

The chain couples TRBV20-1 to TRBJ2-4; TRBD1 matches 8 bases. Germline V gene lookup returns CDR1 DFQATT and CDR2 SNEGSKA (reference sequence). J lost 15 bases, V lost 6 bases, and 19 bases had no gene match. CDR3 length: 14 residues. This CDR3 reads CSAQGPDRGPTPYF. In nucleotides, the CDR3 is TGCAGTGCCCAAGGGCCCGACAGGGGCCCTACACCGTACTTC.

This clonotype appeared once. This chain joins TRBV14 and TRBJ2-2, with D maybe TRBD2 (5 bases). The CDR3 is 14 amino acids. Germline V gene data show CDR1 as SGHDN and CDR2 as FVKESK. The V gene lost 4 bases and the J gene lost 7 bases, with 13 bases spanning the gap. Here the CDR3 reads CASSRDRGGGELFF. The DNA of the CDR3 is TGTGCCAGCAGCCGGGATAGAGGAGGCGGGGAGCTGTTTTTT.

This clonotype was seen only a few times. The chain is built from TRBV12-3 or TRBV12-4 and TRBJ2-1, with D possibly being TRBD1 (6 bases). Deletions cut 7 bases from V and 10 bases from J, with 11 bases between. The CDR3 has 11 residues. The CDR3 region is CASTSRGEQFF. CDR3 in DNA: TGTGCCAGCACTTCGAGGGGGGAGCAGTTCTTC.

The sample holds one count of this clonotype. DNA of the CDR3: TGTGCCAGCAGAAAAACGGGGCCGACCTACGAGCAGTACTTC. Residues: CASRKTGPTYEQYF. V is TRBV2 and J is TRBJ2-7, with D perhaps assigned TRBD1 or TRBD2 (5 bases each). Per germline, CDR1 SNHLY and CDR2 FYNNEI. This CDR3 comprises 14 residues. V was pared by 6 bases and J by 2 bases, with 14 bases between.

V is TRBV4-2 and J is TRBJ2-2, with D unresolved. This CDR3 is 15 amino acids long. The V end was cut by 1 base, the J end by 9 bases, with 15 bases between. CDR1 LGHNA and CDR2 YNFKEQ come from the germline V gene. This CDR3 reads CASSQGAAGTRELFF. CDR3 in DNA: TGTGCCAGCAGCCAAGGGGCGGCTGGAACCCGGGAGCTGTTTTTT.

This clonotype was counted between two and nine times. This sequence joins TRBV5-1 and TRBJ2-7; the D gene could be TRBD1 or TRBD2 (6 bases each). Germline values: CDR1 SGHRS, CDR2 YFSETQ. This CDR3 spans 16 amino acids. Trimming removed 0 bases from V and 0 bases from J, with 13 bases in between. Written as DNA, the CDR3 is TGCGCCAGCAGCTTGGGACACAGGGACTCCTCCTACGAGCAGTACTTC. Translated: CASSLGHRDSSYEQYF.

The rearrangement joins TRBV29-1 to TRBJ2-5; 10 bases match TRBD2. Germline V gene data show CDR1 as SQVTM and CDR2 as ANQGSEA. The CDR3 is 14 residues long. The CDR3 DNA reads TGCGGCGCCTCCCGACTAGCGGGTAGGGAGACCCAGTACTTC. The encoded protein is CGASRLAGRETQYF.

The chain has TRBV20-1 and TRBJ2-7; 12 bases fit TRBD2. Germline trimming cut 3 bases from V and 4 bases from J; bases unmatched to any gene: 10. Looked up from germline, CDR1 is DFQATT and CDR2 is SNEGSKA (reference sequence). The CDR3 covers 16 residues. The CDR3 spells CSASRASGRAVYEQYF. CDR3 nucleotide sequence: TGCAGTGCTAGTAGGGCTAGCGGGAGGGCCGTTTACGAGCAGTACTTC.

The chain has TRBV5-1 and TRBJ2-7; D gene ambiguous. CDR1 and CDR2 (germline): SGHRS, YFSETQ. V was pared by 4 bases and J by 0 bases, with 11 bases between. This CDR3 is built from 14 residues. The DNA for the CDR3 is TGCGCCAGCAGCCGGTTTTCCATCTCCTACGAGCAGTACTTC. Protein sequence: CASSRFSISYEQYF. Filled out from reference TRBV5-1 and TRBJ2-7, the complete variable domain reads KAGVTQTPRYLIKTRGQQVTLSCSPISGHRSVSWYQQTPGQGLQFLFEYFSETQRNKGNFPGRFSGRQFSNSRSEMNVSTLELGDSALYLCASSRFSISYEQYFGPGTRLTVT.

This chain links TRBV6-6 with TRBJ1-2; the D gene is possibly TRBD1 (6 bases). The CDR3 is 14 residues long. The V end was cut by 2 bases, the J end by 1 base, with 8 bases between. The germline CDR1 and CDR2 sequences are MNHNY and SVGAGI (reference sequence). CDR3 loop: CASSYMDSNYGYTF. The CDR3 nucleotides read TGTGCCAGCAGTTACATGGACAGTAACTATGGCTACACCTTC.

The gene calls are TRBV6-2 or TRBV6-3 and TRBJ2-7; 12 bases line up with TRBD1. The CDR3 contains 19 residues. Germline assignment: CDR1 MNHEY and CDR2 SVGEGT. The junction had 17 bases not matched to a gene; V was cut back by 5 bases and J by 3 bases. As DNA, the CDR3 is TGTGCCAGCAGTGGATGGGACAGGGGGCTGACGAGCACCAGCTACGAGCAGTACTTC. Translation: CASSGWDRGLTSTSYEQYF.

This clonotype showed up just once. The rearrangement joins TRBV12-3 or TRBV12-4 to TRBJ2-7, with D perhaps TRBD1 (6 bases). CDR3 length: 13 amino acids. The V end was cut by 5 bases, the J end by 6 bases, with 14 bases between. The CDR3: CASSNIQGSEQYF. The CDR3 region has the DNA TGTGCCAGCAGTAATATACAGGGCTCCGAGCAGTACTTC.

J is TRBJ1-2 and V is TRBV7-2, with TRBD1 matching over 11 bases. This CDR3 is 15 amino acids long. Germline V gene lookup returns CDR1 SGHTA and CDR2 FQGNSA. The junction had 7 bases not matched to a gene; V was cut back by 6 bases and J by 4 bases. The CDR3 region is CASRKGTGGIYGYTF. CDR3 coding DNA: TGTGCCAGCAGGAAGGGGACAGGGGGAATCTATGGCTACACCTTC. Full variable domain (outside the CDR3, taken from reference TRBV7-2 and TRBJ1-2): GAGVSQSPSNKVTEKGKDVELRCDPISGHTALYWYRQSLGQGLEFLIYFQGNSAPDKSGLPSDRFSAERTGGSVSTLTIQRTQQEDSAVYLCASRKGTGGIYGYTFGSGTRLTVV.

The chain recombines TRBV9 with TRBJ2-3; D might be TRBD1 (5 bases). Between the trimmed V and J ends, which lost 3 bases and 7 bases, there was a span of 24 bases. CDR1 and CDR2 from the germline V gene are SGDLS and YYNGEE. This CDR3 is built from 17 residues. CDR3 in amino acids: CASSAQLQVSELNTQYF. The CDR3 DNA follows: TGTGCCAGCAGCGCCCAATTACAGGTTTCTGAATTGAATACGCAGTATTTT.

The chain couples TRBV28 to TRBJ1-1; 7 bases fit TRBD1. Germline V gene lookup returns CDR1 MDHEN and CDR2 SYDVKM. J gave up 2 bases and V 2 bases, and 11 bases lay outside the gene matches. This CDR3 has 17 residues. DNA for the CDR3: TGTGCCAGCAGTTTAAGGCCGGGACAGCGAATCAACACTGAAGCTTTCTTT. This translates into CASSLRPGQRINTEAFF.

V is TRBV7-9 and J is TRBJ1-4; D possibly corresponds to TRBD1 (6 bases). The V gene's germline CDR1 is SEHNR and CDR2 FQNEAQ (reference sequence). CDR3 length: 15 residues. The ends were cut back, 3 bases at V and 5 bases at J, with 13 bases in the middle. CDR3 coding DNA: TGTGCCAGCAGCTTGCCGGGGCAGGGGAATGAAAAACTGTTTTTT. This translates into CASSLPGQGNEKLFF.

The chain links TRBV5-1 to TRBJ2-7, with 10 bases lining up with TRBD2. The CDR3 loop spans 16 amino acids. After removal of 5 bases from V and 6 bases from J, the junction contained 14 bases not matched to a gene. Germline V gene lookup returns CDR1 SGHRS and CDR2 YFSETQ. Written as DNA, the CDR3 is TGCGCCAGCAGACGGGAACTTGGACTAGCGGCGCTCGAGCAGTACTTC. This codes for CASRRELGLAALEQYF.

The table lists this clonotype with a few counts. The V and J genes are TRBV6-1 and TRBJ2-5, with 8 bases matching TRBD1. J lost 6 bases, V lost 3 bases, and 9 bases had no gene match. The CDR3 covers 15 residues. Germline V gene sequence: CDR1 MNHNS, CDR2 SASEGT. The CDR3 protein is CASSEVGQVGKTQYF. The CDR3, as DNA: TGTGCCAGCAGTGAGGTGGGACAGGTCGGGAAGACCCAGTACTTC.

The DNA of the CDR3 is TGCAGTGCTAGAGACCCTTGGCGGGAGAACGAGCAGTACTTC. This sequence encodes CSARDPWRENEQYF. The V and J genes are TRBV20-1 and TRBJ2-5; TRBD2 aligns across 7 bases. The end of the DNA is better explained by TRBJ2-7, so the J call may be wrong. This CDR3 region has 14 residues. CDR1 and CDR2 (germline): DFQATT, SNEGSKA (reference sequence).

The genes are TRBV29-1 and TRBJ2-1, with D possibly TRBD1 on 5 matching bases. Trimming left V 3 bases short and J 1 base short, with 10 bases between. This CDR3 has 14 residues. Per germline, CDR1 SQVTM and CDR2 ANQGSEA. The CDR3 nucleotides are TGCAGCGTTGATCGTCAGGGATCCTACAATGAGCAGTTCTTC. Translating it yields CSVDRQGSYNEQFF.

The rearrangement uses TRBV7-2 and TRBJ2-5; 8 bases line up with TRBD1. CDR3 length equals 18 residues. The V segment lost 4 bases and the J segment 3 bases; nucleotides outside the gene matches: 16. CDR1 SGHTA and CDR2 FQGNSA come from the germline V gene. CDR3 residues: CASSSRRTGKPQKETQYF. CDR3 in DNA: TGTGCCAGCAGCTCCCGACGGACAGGGAAACCCCAGAAAGAGACCCAGTACTTC.

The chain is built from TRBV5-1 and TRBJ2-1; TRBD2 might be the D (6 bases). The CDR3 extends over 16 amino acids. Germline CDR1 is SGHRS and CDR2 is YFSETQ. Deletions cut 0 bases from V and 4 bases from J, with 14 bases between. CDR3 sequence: CASSLVPGVKYNEQFF. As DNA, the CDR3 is TGCGCCAGCAGCTTGGTCCCGGGGGTTAAATACAATGAGCAGTTCTTC.

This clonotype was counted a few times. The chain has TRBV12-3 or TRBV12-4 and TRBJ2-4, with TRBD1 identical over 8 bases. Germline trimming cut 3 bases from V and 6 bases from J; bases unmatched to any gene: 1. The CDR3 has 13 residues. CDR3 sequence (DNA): TGTGCCAGCAGTTTCGACAGGGGAAACATTCAGTACTTC. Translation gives CASSFDRGNIQYF.

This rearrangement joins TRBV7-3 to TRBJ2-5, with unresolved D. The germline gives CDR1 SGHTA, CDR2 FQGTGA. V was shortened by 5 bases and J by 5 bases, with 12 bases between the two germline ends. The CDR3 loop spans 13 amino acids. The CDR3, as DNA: TGTGCCAGCAGCCTCAACCTAGGGGAGACCCAGTACTTC. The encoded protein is CASSLNLGETQYF.

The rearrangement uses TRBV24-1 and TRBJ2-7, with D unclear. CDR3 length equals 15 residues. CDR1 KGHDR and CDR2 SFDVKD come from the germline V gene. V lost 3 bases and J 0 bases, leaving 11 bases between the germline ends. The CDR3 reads CATSDPRSPSYEQYF. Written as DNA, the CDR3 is TGTGCCACCAGTGATCCCCGAAGTCCCTCCTACGAGCAGTACTTC.

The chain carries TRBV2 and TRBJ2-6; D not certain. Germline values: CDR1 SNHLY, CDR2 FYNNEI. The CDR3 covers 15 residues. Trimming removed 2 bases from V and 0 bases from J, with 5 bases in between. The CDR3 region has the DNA TGTGCCAGCAGTGAACGATTCTCTGGGGCCAACGTCCTGACTTTC. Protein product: CASSERFSGANVLTF.